This is a list of T cell receptor beta chains from one sample in a study of blood T cell repertoires in COVID-19. Assay: immunoSEQ multiplex PCR; the TCRdb copy retains only in-frame clones and omits some. This sample has about 190,000 clones, with roughly 89% found just once. The sample comprised peripheral blood. These receptors were taken from a woman between 18 and 30 years old who had recovered from COVID-19. The CDR3 runs from the conserved cysteine through the conserved F or W. D genes are given only for firm matches. The size field is filled for only some rows; it gives once, few, many or a size class.

d_call	v_call	j_call	clone_size	cdr3_aa	cdr3_nt
NA	TRBV4-3	TRBJ2-7	NA	CASSQDLGRTILYEQYF	TGCGCCAGCAGCCAAGATCTGGGCAGGACTATCCTCTACGAGCAGTACTTC
NA	TRBV27	TRBJ1-3	NA	CASSPMDSWGNTIYF	TGTGCCAGCAGCCCCATGGACAGTTGGGGAAACACCATATATTTT
NA	TRBV7-9	TRBJ1-1	NA	CASSLLQGTTEAFF	TGTGCCAGCAGCTTGCTTCAGGGGACCACTGAAGCTTTCTTT
TRBD1	TRBV5-1	TRBJ1-1	NA	CASSTDRTTEAFF	TGCGCCAGCAGCACGGACAGGACAACTGAAGCTTTCTTT
NA	TRBV29-1	TRBJ2-2	NA	CSVLQQGPGELFF	TGCAGCGTTCTACAACAGGGCCCCGGGGAGCTGTTTTTT
NA	TRBV7-9	TRBJ2-5	NA	CASLGQRETQYF	TGTGCCAGCTTGGGGCAACGGGAGACCCAGTACTTC
TRBD1	TRBV7-8	TRBJ2-7	NA	CASSPDRGFYEQYF	TGTGCCAGCAGCCCGGACAGGGGTTTCTACGAGCAGTACTTC
NA	TRBV27	TRBJ1-6	few	CASSFLMPGVHSPLHF	TGTGCCAGCAGTTTCCTAATGCCCGGGGTCCATTCACCCCTCCACTTT
NA	TRBV10-3	TRBJ1-6	NA	CAISESRGRGDSPLHF	TGTGCCATCAGTGAGTCGAGGGGGAGGGGAGATTCACCCCTCCACTTT
TRBD2	TRBV7-6	TRBJ2-2	NA	CASSLHGRALQELFF	TGTGCCAGCAGCTTACACGGGAGGGCGCTTCAGGAGCTGTTTTTT
TRBD1	TRBV6-5	TRBJ1-5	NA	CASAPGQYNQPQHF	TGTGCCAGCGCACCGGGACAGTATAATCAGCCCCAGCATTTT
NA	TRBV13	TRBJ2-1	NA	CASSLGTRRILENEQFF	TGTGCCAGCAGCTTAGGGACCAGGAGGATATTGGAGAATGAGCAGTTCTTC
TRBD1	TRBV24-1	TRBJ2-1	NA	CATSDGTGLNNEQFF	TGTGCCACCAGTGATGGGACAGGGCTAAACAATGAGCAGTTCTTC
NA	TRBV27	TRBJ2-1	NA	CASSLEGYNEQFF	TGTGCCAGCAGTTTAGAGGGCTACAATGAGCAGTTCTTC
TRBD2	TRBV18	TRBJ2-2	NA	CASSSAGDRTGELFF	TGTGCCAGCTCGTCAGCGGGGGATCGCACCGGGGAGCTGTTTTTT
NA	TRBV5-8	TRBJ2-1	NA	CASSYRSPQFF	TGTGCCAGCAGCTATCGGTCCCCCCAGTTCTTC
NA	TRBV2	TRBJ1-6	NA	CASRDGQTLYNSPLHF	TGTGCCAGCCGCGATGGACAGACCCTCTATAATTCACCCCTCCACTTT
NA	TRBV7-6	TRBJ1-2	NA	CASSQGGQADYGYTF	TGTGCCAGCTCCCAAGGGGGTCAGGCAGACTATGGCTACACCTTC
NA	TRBV19	TRBJ1-5	NA	CASSITGNGQPQHF	TGTGCCAGTAGTATCACCGGGAACGGTCAGCCCCAGCATTTT
TRBD2	TRBV2	TRBJ2-1	NA	CASSEASGGGVNEQFF	TGTGCCAGCAGTGAAGCCAGCGGGGGAGGTGTGAATGAGCAGTTCTTC
NA	TRBV27	TRBJ1-2	once	CASSPRGLGYGYTF	TGTGCCAGCAGTCCTAGGGGGTTGGGCTATGGCTACACCTTC
NA	TRBV19	TRBJ1-2	NA	CASSLDSYGYTF	TGTGCCAGTAGTCTCGACAGTTATGGCTACACCTTC
NA	TRBV3-1/TRBV3-2	TRBJ1-4	NA	CASTGGRDSTNEKLFF	TGTGCCAGTACGGGTGGGAGGGACTCAACTAATGAAAAACTGTTTTTT
TRBD1	TRBV28	TRBJ1-5	once	CASSRIRTGGQPQHF	TGTGCCAGCAGTCGCATACGTACAGGGGGTCAGCCCCAGCATTTT
TRBD1	TRBV2	TRBJ1-5	NA	CASSSGQSNQPQHF	TGTGCCAGCAGTTCGGGACAGTCCAATCAGCCCCAGCATTTT
TRBD1	TRBV19	TRBJ2-3	NA	CASSIDRWGDRGTDTQYF	TGTGCCAGTAGTATAGATCGATGGGGGGACAGGGGCACAGATACGCAGTATTTT
NA	TRBV9	TRBJ1-1	NA	CASSVVGGAEAFF	TGTGCCAGCAGCGTGGTAGGAGGGGCTGAAGCTTTCTTT
NA	TRBV9	TRBJ2-1	NA	CASSVDPGFSSYNEQFF	TGTGCCAGCAGCGTAGACCCGGGTTTCAGCTCCTACAATGAGCAGTTCTTC
NA	TRBV2	TRBJ1-2	NA	CASSEVQVANYGYTF	TGTGCCAGCAGTGAAGTCCAGGTAGCTAACTATGGCTACACCTTC
NA	TRBV7-8	TRBJ1-1	once	CASSLWGRVSTEAFF	TGTGCCAGCAGCTTGTGGGGGAGGGTAAGCACTGAAGCTTTCTTT
NA	TRBV18	TRBJ1-5	NA	CASSPRDTSNQPQHF	TGTGCCAGCTCACCGCGAGACACTAGCAATCAGCCCCAGCATTTT
TRBD1	TRBV7-2	TRBJ2-2	NA	CASSVHRGNTGELFF	TGTGCCAGCAGCGTCCACAGGGGGAACACCGGGGAGCTGTTTTTT
NA	TRBV2	TRBJ2-5	NA	CASSLSGVGQETQYF	TGTGCCAGCAGTCTTTCGGGAGTGGGGCAAGAGACCCAGTACTTC
NA	TRBV7-2	TRBJ2-4	NA	CASSFTGKAKNIQYF	TGTGCCAGCAGCTTTACAGGGAAGGCCAAAAACATTCAGTACTTC
NA	TRBV14	TRBJ1-1	NA	CASSSIGHENTEAFF	TGTGCCAGCAGCTCTATCGGACACGAGAACACTGAAGCTTTCTTT
NA	TRBV7-2	TRBJ2-5	NA	CASSLARGETQYF	TGTGCCAGCAGCTTAGCGCGGGGAGAGACCCAGTACTTC
NA	TRBV4-1	TRBJ1-1	NA	CASSQVQSNTEAFF	TGCGCCAGCAGCCAAGTCCAGTCGAACACTGAAGCTTTCTTT
TRBD2	TRBV11-3	TRBJ2-7	NA	CASSLGLAGRHEQYF	TGTGCCAGCAGCTTAGGACTAGCGGGGAGGCACGAGCAGTACTTC
TRBD1	TRBV7-2	TRBJ2-3	NA	CASSLRTGRTDTQYF	TGTGCCAGCAGCTTAAGGACAGGAAGGACAGATACGCAGTATTTT
TRBD2	TRBV7-9	TRBJ2-4	NA	CASSTGLAGGNIQYF	TGTGCCAGCAGCACGGGACTAGCGGGAGGAAACATTCAGTACTTC
TRBD2	TRBV14	TRBJ2-5	NA	CASSLKRGSGTFQETQYF	TGTGCCAGCAGCCTAAAGAGGGGTAGCGGGACTTTCCAAGAGACCCAGTACTTC
TRBD1	TRBV2	TRBJ2-3	NA	CASGYRGHTDTQYF	TGTGCCAGCGGCTACAGGGGCCACACAGATACGCAGTATTTT
TRBD1	TRBV20-1	TRBJ2-7	NA	CSARQGYEQYF	TGCAGTGCACGACAGGGGTACGAGCAGTACTTC
NA	TRBV7-2	TRBJ2-4	once	CASSLGGAGRGLRDF	TGTGCCAGCAGCTTAGGAGGGGCGGGCAGGGGCCTTCGGGACTTC
TRBD2	TRBV10-1	TRBJ2-1	NA	CASSGTSRFSYEQFF	TGCGCCAGCAGTGGGACTAGCCGTTTCAGCTATGAGCAGTTCTTC
NA	TRBV7-9	TRBJ1-1	NA	CASSSETPTAMNTEAFF	TGTGCCAGCAGCTCCGAAACCCCGACAGCGATGAACACTGAAGCTTTCTTT
NA	TRBV27	TRBJ2-1	NA	CASKTRDTYNEQFF	TGTGCCAGCAAAACAAGGGACACCTACAATGAGCAGTTCTTC
TRBD2	TRBV28	TRBJ2-1	NA	CASNWGLAGREQFF	TGTGCCAGCAATTGGGGACTAGCGGGACGTGAGCAGTTCTTC
TRBD2	TRBV7-2	TRBJ2-5	NA	CASSLASGTSGRGETQYF	TGTGCCAGCAGCTTAGCATCCGGGACTAGCGGGAGGGGAGAGACCCAGTACTTC
TRBD1	TRBV19	TRBJ1-2	NA	CASSIAGGNGYTF	TGTGCCAGTAGTATTGCAGGGGGCAATGGCTACACCTTC
TRBD2	TRBV4-1	TRBJ2-7	NA	CASSQVLLAASYEQYF	TGCGCCAGCAGCCAAGTTCTCCTAGCGGCTTCCTACGAGCAGTACTTC
TRBD1	TRBV19	TRBJ2-5	NA	CASSPRQGARQTQYF	TGTGCCAGTAGCCCACGACAGGGGGCGAGGCAGACCCAGTACTTC
NA	TRBV7-2	TRBJ1-6	once	CASSPPSGGLTSPLHF	TGTGCCAGCAGCCCCCCCTCGGGGGGGCTTACGTCACCCCTCCACTTT
TRBD2	TRBV19	TRBJ2-3	NA	CASSMGLAGLSTDTQYF	TGTGCCAGTAGTATGGGACTAGCGGGGTTGAGCACAGATACGCAGTATTTT
NA	TRBV5-1	TRBJ2-1	NA	CASGADMTGGSNEQFF	TGCGCCAGCGGGGCGGATATGACGGGCGGTTCGAATGAGCAGTTCTTC
TRBD2	TRBV3-1/TRBV3-2	TRBJ2-1	NA	CASSRLLLAGGPNEQFF	TGTGCCAGCAGTCGCCTACTATTAGCGGGGGGGCCAAATGAGCAGTTCTTC
NA	TRBV4-1	TRBJ2-4	few	CASSQVGASAGNIQYF	TGCGCCAGCAGCCAGGTCGGGGCTAGCGCTGGAAACATTCAGTACTTC
NA	TRBV4-3	TRBJ1-5	NA	CASSRSAGGRQPQHF	TGCGCCAGCAGCCGCTCAGCGGGGGGCCGTCAGCCCCAGCATTTT
NA	TRBV2	TRBJ2-1	NA	CASSGGPKDYNEQFF	TGTGCCAGCAGTGGAGGCCCCAAGGACTACAATGAGCAGTTCTTC
NA	TRBV12-3/TRBV12-4	TRBJ2-1	NA	CASSLRRENEQFF	TGTGCCAGCAGTTTACGTCGGGAGAATGAGCAGTTCTTC